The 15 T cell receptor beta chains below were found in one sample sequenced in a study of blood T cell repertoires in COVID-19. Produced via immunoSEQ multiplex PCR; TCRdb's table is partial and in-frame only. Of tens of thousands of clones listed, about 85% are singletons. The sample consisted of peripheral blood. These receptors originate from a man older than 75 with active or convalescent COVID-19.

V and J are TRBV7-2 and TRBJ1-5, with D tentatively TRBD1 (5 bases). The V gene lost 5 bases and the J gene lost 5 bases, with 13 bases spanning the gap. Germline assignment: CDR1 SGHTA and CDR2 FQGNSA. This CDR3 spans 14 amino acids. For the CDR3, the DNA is TGTGCCAGCAGCCCGATTGGGGGGGATCAGCCCCAGCATTTT. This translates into CASSPIGGDQPQHF.

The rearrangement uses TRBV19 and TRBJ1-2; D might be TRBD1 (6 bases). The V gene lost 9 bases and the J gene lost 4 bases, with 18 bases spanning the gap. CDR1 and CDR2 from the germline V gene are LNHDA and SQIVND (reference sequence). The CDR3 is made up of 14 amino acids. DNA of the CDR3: TGTGCCAGCGGATTAACAGGGTTGGGCTATGGCTACACCTTC. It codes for CASGLTGLGYGYTF.

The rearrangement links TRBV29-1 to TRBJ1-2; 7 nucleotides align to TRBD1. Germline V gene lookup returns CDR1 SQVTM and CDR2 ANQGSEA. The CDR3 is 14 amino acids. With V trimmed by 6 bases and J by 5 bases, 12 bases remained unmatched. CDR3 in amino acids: CSVQDKQGRYGYTF. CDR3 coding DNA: TGCAGCGTCCAAGACAAACAGGGGCGGTATGGCTACACCTTC.

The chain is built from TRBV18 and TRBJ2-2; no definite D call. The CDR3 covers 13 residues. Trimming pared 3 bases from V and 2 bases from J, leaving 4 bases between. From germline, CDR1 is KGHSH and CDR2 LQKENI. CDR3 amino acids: CASSPLNTGELFF. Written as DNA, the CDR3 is TGTGCCAGCTCACCTTTAAACACCGGGGAGCTGTTTTTT. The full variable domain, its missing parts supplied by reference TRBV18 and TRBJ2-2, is NAGVMQNPRHLVRRRGQEARLRCSPMKGHSHVYWYRQLPEEGLKFMVYLQKENIIDESGMPKERFSAEFPKEGPSILRIQQVVRGDSAAYFCASSPLNTGELFFGEGSRLTVL.

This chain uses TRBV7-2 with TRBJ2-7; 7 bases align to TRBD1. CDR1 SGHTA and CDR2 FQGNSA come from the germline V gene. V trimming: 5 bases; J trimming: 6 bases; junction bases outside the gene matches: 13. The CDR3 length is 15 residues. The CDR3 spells CASSPGTAHQGEQYF. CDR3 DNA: TGTGCCAGCAGCCCCGGGACAGCGCACCAGGGCGAGCAGTACTTC.

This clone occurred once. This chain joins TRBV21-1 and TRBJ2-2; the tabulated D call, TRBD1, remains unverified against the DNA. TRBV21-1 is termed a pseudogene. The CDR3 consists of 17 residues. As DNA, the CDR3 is TGTGCCAGCAGCAAGGAAGGACAGGGGGCGAGAACCGGGGAGCTGTTTTTT. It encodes CASSKEGQGARTGELFF.

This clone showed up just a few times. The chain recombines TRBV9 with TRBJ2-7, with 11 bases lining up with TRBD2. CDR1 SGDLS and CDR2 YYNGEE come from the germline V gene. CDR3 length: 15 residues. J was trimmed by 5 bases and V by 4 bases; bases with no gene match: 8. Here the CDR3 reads CASSRTSGSWNEQYF. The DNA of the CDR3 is TGTGCCAGCAGCCGAACTAGCGGGAGTTGGAACGAGCAGTACTTC.

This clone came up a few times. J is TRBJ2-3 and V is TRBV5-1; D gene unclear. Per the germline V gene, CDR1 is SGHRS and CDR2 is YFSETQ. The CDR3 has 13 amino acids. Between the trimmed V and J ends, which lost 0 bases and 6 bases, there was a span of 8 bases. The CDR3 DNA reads TGCGCCAGCAGCTTGGAGGCGGCGGATACGCAGTATTTT. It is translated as CASSLEAADTQYF.

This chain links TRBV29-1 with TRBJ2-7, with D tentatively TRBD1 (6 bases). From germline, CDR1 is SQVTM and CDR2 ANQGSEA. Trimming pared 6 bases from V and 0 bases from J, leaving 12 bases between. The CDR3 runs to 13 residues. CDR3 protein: CSVWTVSSYEQYF. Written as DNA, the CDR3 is TGCAGCGTCTGGACAGTAAGCTCCTACGAGCAGTACTTC.

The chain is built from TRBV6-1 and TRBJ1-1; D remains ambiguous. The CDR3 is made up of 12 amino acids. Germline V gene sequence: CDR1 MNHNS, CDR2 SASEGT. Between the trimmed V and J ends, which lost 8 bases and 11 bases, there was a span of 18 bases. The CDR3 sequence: CASGFAREWAFF. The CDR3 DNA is TGTGCCAGCGGGTTTGCGAGGGAGTGGGCTTTCTTT.

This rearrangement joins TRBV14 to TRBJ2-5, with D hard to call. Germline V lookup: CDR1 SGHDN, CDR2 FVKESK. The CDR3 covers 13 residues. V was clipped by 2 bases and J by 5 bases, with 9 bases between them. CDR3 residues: CASSQFILETQYF. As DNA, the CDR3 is TGTGCCAGCAGCCAATTCATTTTGGAGACCCAGTACTTC.

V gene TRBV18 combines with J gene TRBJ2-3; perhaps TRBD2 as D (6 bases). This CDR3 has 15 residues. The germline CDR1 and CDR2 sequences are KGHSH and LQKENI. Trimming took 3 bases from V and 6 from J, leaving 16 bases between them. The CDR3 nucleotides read TGTGCCAGCTCACCGTATGTAGCCGCGGGGGATACGCAGTATTTT. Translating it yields CASSPYVAAGDTQYF. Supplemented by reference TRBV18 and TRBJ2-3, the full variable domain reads NAGVMQNPRHLVRRRGQEARLRCSPMKGHSHVYWYRQLPEEGLKFMVYLQKENIIDESGMPKERFSAEFPKEGPSILRIQQVVRGDSAAYFCASSPYVAAGDTQYFGPGTRLTVL.

The CDR3 sequence: CASSPQQGNTQYF. CDR3 DNA: TGTGCCAGCAGCCCGCAACAGGGAAATACGCAGTATTTT. V gene TRBV14 combines with J gene TRBJ2-3; D possibly corresponds to TRBD1 (6 bases). This CDR3 region has 13 residues. V lost 4 bases, J lost 7 bases, and 12 bases lay in between. Germline V gene data show CDR1 as SGHDN and CDR2 as FVKESK. The full variable domain, with the rest looked up from reference TRBV14 and TRBJ2-3, is EAGVTQFPSHSVIEKGQTVTLRCDPISGHDNLYWYRRVMGKEIKFLLHFVKESKQDESGMPNNRFLAERTGGTYSTLKVQPAELEDSGVYFCASSPQQGNTQYFGPGTRLTVL.

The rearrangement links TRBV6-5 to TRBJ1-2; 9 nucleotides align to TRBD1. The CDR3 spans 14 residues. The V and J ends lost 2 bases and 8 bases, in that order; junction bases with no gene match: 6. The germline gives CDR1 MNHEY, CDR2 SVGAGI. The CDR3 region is CASSYANRGRGYTF. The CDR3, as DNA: TGTGCCAGCAGTTACGCTAACAGGGGGCGAGGCTACACCTTC.

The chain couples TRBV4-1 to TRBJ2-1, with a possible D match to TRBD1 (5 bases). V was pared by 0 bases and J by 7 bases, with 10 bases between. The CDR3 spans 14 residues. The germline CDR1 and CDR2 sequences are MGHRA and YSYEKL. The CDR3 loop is CASSQDRVRNEQFF. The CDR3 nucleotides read TGCGCCAGCAGCCAAGACAGGGTAAGGAATGAGCAGTTCTTC.